This passage covers 14 T cell receptor beta chains from one sample sequenced in a study of human T cells and chemical hapten exposure. TCRdb reprocessed the RACE reads with MiXCR, giving one entry per CDR3 protein. The sample contains 70,000 to 90,000 distinct CDR3 sequences, more than 9% of which appear only once. Sample time point: patch test 2, 6 weeks after DPC sensitization. Treatment reported: therapeutic diphenylcyclopropenone sensitization with weekly scalp DPC. The sequenced sample was whole blood, obtained in connection with sensitization to the hapten diphenylcyclopropenone (DPC). Receptor source: a woman between 45 and 60 years old with alopecia areata. Some clones in this sample may be carry-over from other donors' samples.

This clonotype occurred many times. The rearrangement uses TRBV14 and TRBJ2-1; TRBD1 or TRBD2 may be the D gene (5 bases each). Germline lookup yields CDR1 SGHDN and CDR2 FVKESK. Deletions cut 1 base from V and 9 bases from J, with 28 bases between. This CDR3 comprises 19 residues. This chain's CDR3 is CASSQAHRFPGPLYGEQFF. CDR3 bases: TGTGCCAGCAGCCAAGCCCACCGATTTCCGGGACCCCTCTACGGTGAGCAGTTCTTC.

This clonotype showed up just a few times. The chain carries TRBV7-9 and TRBJ1-1; TRBD1 matches at 9 bases. The length of the CDR3 is 16 residues. Looked up from germline, CDR1 is SEHNR and CDR2 is FQNEAQ (reference sequence). Losses at the gene ends were 0 bases for V and 1 base for J; bases not matched to a gene: 3. The CDR3 sequence is CASSLAPGQGNTEAFF. The CDR3 coding sequence is TGTGCCAGCAGCTTAGCGCCGGGACAGGGGAACACTGAAGCTTTCTTT.

This clonotype was observed a few times. The chain couples TRBV27 to TRBJ2-1; maybe TRBD1 (6 bases). Between the trimmed V and J ends, which lost 2 bases and 1 base, there was a span of 9 bases. Germline V CDR1 and CDR2: MNHEY, SMNVEV (reference sequence). The CDR3 has 15 amino acids. CDR3 sequence: CASSLHRASYNEQFF. For the CDR3, the DNA is TGTGCCAGCAGTTTACACAGGGCGTCCTACAATGAGCAGTTCTTC.

The chain is built from TRBV20-1 and TRBJ1-2, with D perhaps TRBD1 (6 bases). CDR3 length equals 14 residues. Trimming shortened V by 3 bases and J by 5 bases, and 16 bases separated the two germline ends. CDR1 is DFQATT and CDR2 is SNEGSKA in the germline V gene (reference sequence). The CDR3 loop reads CSARDPRGPYGYTF. In DNA form, the CDR3 reads TGCAGTGCTAGGGACCCCAGGGGCCCTTATGGCTACACCTTC.

This clonotype was counted at least ten times. This chain joins TRBV30 and TRBJ1-2; D unresolved. From germline, CDR1 is GTSNPN and CDR2 SVGIG (reference sequence). The germline V and J ends were trimmed by 4 bases and 3 bases, with 12 bases remaining between them. This CDR3 region has 13 residues. Here the CDR3 reads CAWNLLSDYGYTF. The CDR3, as DNA: TGTGCCTGGAATCTGTTGTCGGACTATGGCTACACCTTC.

At least ten counts were recorded for this clonotype. The genes are TRBV28 and TRBJ2-2; D might be TRBD2 (5 bases). The CDR3 is made up of 12 amino acids. Germline V CDR1 and CDR2: MDHEN, SYDVKM. V dropped 6 bases and J dropped 5 bases, with 7 bases sitting between them. CDR3 residues: CASSRETGELFF. CDR3 DNA: TGTGCCAGCAGCCGGGAAACCGGGGAGCTGTTTTTT.

This clonotype occurred a few times. The rearrangement uses TRBV20-1 and TRBJ2-1, with 9 bases aligning to TRBD2. Germline lookup yields CDR1 DFQATT and CDR2 SNEGSKA (reference sequence). This CDR3 is 12 amino acids long. The CDR3 DNA reads TGCAGGACTAGCGGCAAAGACAATGAGCAGTTCTTC. Its translation is CRTSGKDNEQFF.

This sequence joins TRBV7-2 and TRBJ1-2, with D unclear. This CDR3 spans 13 amino acids. Germline V gene lookup returns CDR1 SGHTA and CDR2 FQGNSA. The ends were cut back, 0 bases at V and 11 bases at J, with 13 bases in the middle. CDR3 in amino acids: CASSLALDRGYTF. The CDR3, as DNA: TGTGCCAGCAGCTTAGCTCTCGACCGGGGTTACACCTTC. Combining the CDR3 with reference TRBV7-2 and TRBJ1-2 gives the whole variable domain GAGVSQSPSNKVTEKGKDVELRCDPISGHTALYWYRQSLGQGLEFLIYFQGNSAPDKSGLPSDRFSAERTGGSVSTLTIQRTQQEDSAVYLCASSLALDRGYTFGSGTRLTVV.

This clonotype was picked up a small number of times. The chain's CDR3 is CASSYPRQANTGELFF. The CDR3 nucleotides are TGTGCCAGCAGTTATCCGAGACAGGCGAACACCGGGGAGCTGTTTTTT. The chain couples TRBV6-6 to TRBJ2-2; TRBD1 is a possible D gene (6 bases). This CDR3 is 16 amino acids long. Germline assignment: CDR1 MNHNY and CDR2 SVGAGI (reference sequence). V was clipped by 3 bases and J by 0 bases, with 11 bases between them.

In this sample, this clonotype turned up many times. The V and J genes are TRBV28 and TRBJ2-5; 7 nucleotides match TRBD2. The V segment lost 4 bases and the J segment 2 bases; nucleotides outside the gene matches: 13. The CDR3 extends over 17 amino acids. CDR1 and CDR2 (germline): MDHEN, SYDVKM. DNA for the CDR3: TGTGCCAGCAGTTCCCCCTGGGGGGGGGTCCTTCAAGAGACCCAGTACTTC. Its protein product is CASSSPWGGVLQETQYF.

This clonotype was observed at least ten times. The chain carries TRBV30 and TRBJ2-7; D not certain. This CDR3 has 13 amino acids. Trimming left V 2 bases short and J 0 bases short, with 8 bases between. Germline-derived CDR1 and CDR2 are GTSNPN and SVGIG (reference sequence). In nucleotides, the CDR3 is TGTGCCTGGAGTTACGGGTACTCCTACGAGCAGTACTTC. It codes for CAWSYGYSYEQYF.

This clonotype occurred many times. The chain combines TRBV7-9 with TRBJ1-2; no clear D gene. CDR1 SEHNR and CDR2 FQNEAQ come from the germline V gene (reference sequence). The CDR3 has 13 amino acids. Trimming removed 3 bases at V and 2 bases at J, with 7 bases between. This chain's CDR3 is CASSFSGNYGYTF. The CDR3 nucleotides read TGTGCCAGCAGCTTTTCAGGAAACTATGGCTACACCTTC.

The chain has TRBV4-1 and TRBJ2-2; no clear D gene. The CDR3 extends over 14 amino acids. Germline lookup yields CDR1 MGHRA and CDR2 YSYEKL. The V end lost 4 bases, the J end lost 5 bases, and 11 bases lay between the germline ends. This CDR3 is CASSRLHGTGELFF. The CDR3 DNA reads TGCGCCAGCAGCCGCCTTCATGGAACCGGGGAGCTGTTTTTT.

This clonotype was counted at least ten times. The genes are TRBV29-1 and TRBJ2-5, with 8 bases identical to TRBD2. There are 15 residues in the CDR3. J lost 7 bases, V lost 6 bases, and 16 bases had no gene match. The V gene's germline CDR1 is SQVTM and CDR2 ANQGSEA. CDR3 nucleotides: TGCAGCGTGGCCGGATCAGCGGGAGTGAAGTCGACCCAGTACTTC. It is translated as CSVAGSAGVKSTQYF.